These 29 T cell receptor beta chains were all obtained from the same sample, sequenced in a study of blood T cells in healthy people across ages. A J-beta primer mix and a sample-barcoded 5' primer were used in a second PCR of roughly 6 to 12 cycles. One entry per CDR3 protein results from TCRdb running MiXCR on the 5' RACE reads. The profile shows roughly 930,000 distinct CDR3 sequences, 45% to 50% of them singletons. The sample taken for sequencing was blood. The receptors were sampled from a man aged 30-40 years in good health.

V and J are TRBV7-2 and TRBJ2-6; either TRBD1 or TRBD2 may fit D (5 bases each). The CDR3 sequence is 17 residues long. V lost 8 bases and J 1 base, leaving 18 bases between the germline ends. Germline CDR1 SGHTA, CDR2 FQGNSA. Here the CDR3 reads CASDPGRVGSGANVLTF. In DNA form, the CDR3 reads TGTGCCAGCGACCCGGGACGGGTAGGATCTGGGGCCAACGTCCTGACTTTC.

This clonotype was counted a few times. V is TRBV12-3 or TRBV12-4 and J is TRBJ2-5, with TRBD1 as a possible D gene (6 bases). The length of the CDR3 is 16 residues. V lost 6 bases and J 3 bases, leaving 20 bases between the germline ends. Here the CDR3 reads CASSPPTDSLEETQYF. CDR3 DNA: TGTGCCAGCAGCCCACCCACGGACAGTTTAGAAGAGACCCAGTACTTC.

Concerning this clonotype itself: A much larger clone lies a single base off, so this may be a read error. V is TRBV20-1 and J is TRBJ1-1; the D gene is possibly TRBD1 (5 bases). The CDR3 has 14 amino acids. Germline V gene data show CDR1 as DFQATT and CDR2 as SNEGSKA (reference sequence). Trimming pared 0 bases from V and 3 bases from J, leaving 11 bases between. The CDR3, as DNA: TGCAGTGCTAGAGAATGGACGGGGGACACTGAAGCTTTCTTT. Translated: CSAREWTGDTEAFF.

The chain carries TRBV5-6 and TRBJ2-1, with D perhaps TRBD2 (5 bases). The CDR3 runs to 18 residues. V lost 1 base and J lost 0, with 17 bases in between. Germline loops: CDR1 SGHDT, CDR2 YYEEEE. DNA of the CDR3: TGTGCCAGCAGCTTGACATCGAAGCGGAACAGCTCCTACAATGAGCAGTTCTTC. The encoded protein is CASSLTSKRNSSYNEQFF.

There are a few counts of this clonotype. The rearrangement uses TRBV4-3 and TRBJ2-7; 11 bases are a match to TRBD1. V shed 5 bases, J shed 4 bases, and the junction held 7 bases outside the gene matches. Per germline, CDR1 LGHNA and CDR2 YSLEER. The CDR3 consists of 15 residues. Here the CDR3 DNA reads TGCGCCAGCAGCGAAAGGACAGGGGGCGGGTACGAGCAGTACTTC. This gives the protein CASSERTGGGYEQYF.

Points on this clonotype: The germline gene is not matched at one end of the junction; a read error may be the cause. The chain joins TRBV5-1 to TRBJ2-3; D gene unclear. CDR3 length: 16 amino acids. Germline CDR1 and CDR2: SGHRS and YFSETQ. In nucleotides, the CDR3 is TGCGCCAGTAGCTTATCATCGATTCCCTCCACAGATACGCAGTATTTT. It yields the protein CASSLSSIPSTDTQYF.

This clonotype has more than one count but fewer than ten. The chain couples TRBV9 to TRBJ2-7; D is tentatively TRBD1 or TRBD2 (5 bases each). V was shortened by 2 bases and J by 1 base, with 13 bases between the two germline ends. In germline, CDR1 is SGDLS, CDR2 YYNGEE. There are 15 residues in the CDR3. DNA for the CDR3: TGTGCCAGCAGCGTGGCCGGGACCGAATCCTACGAGCAGTACTTC. It encodes CASSVAGTESYEQYF.

The chain couples TRBV29-1 to TRBJ2-3, with 10 positions matching TRBD1. The CDR3 loop spans 15 amino acids. Unmatched junction bases numbered 4, after V lost 3 bases and J lost 1 base. The germline CDR1 and CDR2 sequences are SQVTM and ANQGSEA. CDR3 protein: CSVDDRGRRTDTQYF. The CDR3 coding sequence is TGCAGCGTTGATGACAGGGGGCGTCGCACAGATACGCAGTATTTT.

The chain has TRBV20-1 and TRBJ1-2; D call uncertain. The germline V and J ends were trimmed by 6 bases and 1 base, with 15 bases remaining between them. This CDR3 region has 14 residues. Per germline, CDR1 DFQATT and CDR2 SNEGSKA (reference sequence). CDR3 amino acids: CSAQDIGGNYGYTF. The CDR3, as DNA: TGCAGTGCCCAAGACATTGGTGGTAACTATGGCTACACCTTC.

This sequence joins TRBV6-5 and TRBJ1-2; 9 positions match TRBD1. There are 14 residues in the CDR3. CDR1 MNHEY and CDR2 SVGAGI come from the germline V gene. J lost 8 bases, V lost 4 bases, and 8 bases had no gene match. CDR3 sequence (DNA): TGTGCCAGCAGTTCCGGACAGGGGATGGGAGGCTACACCTTC. Its protein product is CASSSGQGMGGYTF.

This chain uses TRBV2 with TRBJ2-5, with 8 bases that match TRBD1. Germline assignment: CDR1 SNHLY and CDR2 FYNNEI. V lost 6 bases and J lost 3; bases outside the gene matches: 3. CDR3 length equals 13 residues. DNA for the CDR3: TGTGCCAGCAGGAAGGACAGGGAAGAGACCCAGTACTTC. Its protein product is CASRKDREETQYF.

This clonotype came up a few times. V usage is TRBV5-1 and J usage is TRBJ2-1; 12 positions match TRBD2. With 0 bases clipped from V and 6 bases from J, the junction kept 1 base outside the gene matches. Germline-derived CDR1 and CDR2 are SGHRS and YFSETQ. This CDR3 is 15 amino acids long. CDR3 protein: CASSLEGLAGNEQFF. The CDR3 coding sequence is TGCGCCAGCAGCTTGGAGGGACTAGCGGGCAATGAGCAGTTCTTC.

This clonotype appeared a few times. The rearrangement links TRBV29-1 to TRBJ2-3; D remains ambiguous. The CDR3 runs to 11 residues. The germline gives CDR1 SQVTM, CDR2 ANQGSEA. Trimming took off 6 bases at V and 6 bases at J, with 10 bases between the two ends. For the CDR3, the DNA is TGCAGCGTCGACCTCGGGGATACGCAGTATTTT. Residues: CSVDLGDTQYF.

This chain joins TRBV6-1 and TRBJ2-1, with TRBD2 matching 12 bases. The CDR3 contains 13 residues. Per the germline V gene, CDR1 is MNHNS and CDR2 is SASEGT. CDR3 sequence reads: CVSSGGDDNEQFF. CDR3 sequence (DNA): TGTGTTTCTAGCGGGGGGGATGACAATGAGCAGTTCTTC.

The table lists this clonotype with many counts. V usage is TRBV7-2 and J usage is TRBJ2-1; tentative D call: TRBD1 (6 bases). Germline V gene data show CDR1 as SGHTA and CDR2 as FQGNSA. This CDR3 has 13 residues. Trimming removed 4 bases from V and 7 bases from J, with 11 bases in between. CDR3: CASSSSRGNEQFF. As DNA, the CDR3 is TGTGCCAGCAGCTCCAGTAGGGGGAATGAGCAGTTCTTC.

This clonotype occurred a few times. The rearrangement uses TRBV6-2 or TRBV6-3 and TRBJ2-1, with D perhaps TRBD2 (5 bases). V lost 5 bases to trimming and J lost 7 bases, with 18 bases between them. This CDR3 has 15 amino acids. Germline assignment: CDR1 MNHEY and CDR2 SVGEGT. The CDR3 nucleotides read TGTGCCAGCAGTCCGACCGATTTTAGCGCGAATGAGCAGTTCTTC. Translation: CASSPTDFSANEQFF.

The chain has TRBV4-2 and TRBJ2-4, with 9 bases lining up with TRBD1. The J call is doubtful: the DNA matches TRBJ2-7 better. The V gene's germline CDR1 is LGHNA and CDR2 YNFKEQ. CDR3 length equals 15 residues. In DNA form, the CDR3 reads TGTGCCAGCAACGGGGCCGGGACAGGGCTCTACGAGCAGTACTTC. The encoded protein is CASNGAGTGLYEQYF.

For this clonotype: A much larger clone differs from this one at a single base, so this may be a read error. V and J are TRBV5-1 and TRBJ2-3; perhaps TRBD2 as D (7 bases). Germline assignment: CDR1 SGHRS and CDR2 YFSETQ. V gave up 5 bases and J gave up 8 bases, with 24 bases separating them. The CDR3 consists of 16 residues. CDR3 bases: TGCGCCAGCAGTCCTCTCAGGGGTCCCCAGCGGGGTACGCAGTATTTT. Protein: CASSPLRGPQRGTQYF.

The chain uses TRBV29-1 and TRBJ2-7, with D tentatively TRBD1 (5 bases). V was trimmed by 1 base and J by 3 bases, leaving 16 bases between them. The CDR3 totals 15 residues. CDR1 and CDR2 from the germline V gene are SQVTM and ANQGSEA. CDR3 region: CSVEVGQSGYYEQYF. In DNA, the CDR3 is TGCAGCGTTGAAGTGGGGCAGTCCGGGTACTACGAGCAGTACTTC.

V usage is TRBV20-1 and J usage is TRBJ1-5; perhaps TRBD1 as D (5 bases). Per germline, CDR1 DFQATT and CDR2 SNEGSKA (reference sequence). Between the trimmed V and J ends, which lost 3 bases and 1 base, there was a span of 10 bases. This CDR3 comprises 14 residues. CDR3 region: CSASKTASNQPQHF. As DNA, the CDR3 is TGCAGTGCTAGTAAGACAGCCAGCAATCAGCCCCAGCATTTT.

The chain links TRBV20-1 to TRBJ2-1; TRBD2 matches at 8 bases. This CDR3 region has 16 residues. The germline gives CDR1 DFQATT, CDR2 SNEGSKA (reference sequence). V shed 5 bases, J shed 6 bases, and the junction held 15 bases outside the gene matches. CDR3 DNA sequence: TGCAGTGCTGCAAAAACTAGCGGAAGGGTCTTCAATGAGCAGTTCTTC. It yields the protein CSAAKTSGRVFNEQFF.

This clonotype was picked up a small number of times. The rearrangement links TRBV7-9 to TRBJ2-7; D gene uncertain. The germline V and J ends were trimmed by 4 bases and 1 base, with 8 bases remaining between them. CDR1 is SEHNR and CDR2 is FQNEAQ in the germline V gene (reference sequence). This CDR3 contains 13 residues. The CDR3 DNA follows: TGTGCCAGCAGCTGGGTCAATTCCTACGAGCAGTACTTC. This encodes CASSWVNSYEQYF.

This chain uses TRBV28 with TRBJ2-4; 9 bases fit TRBD1. Matching the DNA end better, TRBJ2-7 makes the J call doubtful. The CDR3 is made up of 14 amino acids. Germline V gene data show CDR1 as MDHEN and CDR2 as SYDVKM. The CDR3 nucleotides are TGTGCCAGCAGTTACCGGGACAGGGACTACGAGCAGTACTTC. Its translation: CASSYRDRDYEQYF.

The chain is built from TRBV20-1 and TRBJ1-6; the match to TRBD1 covers 8 bases. The CDR3 totals 19 residues. Germline trimming cut 2 bases from V and 3 bases from J; bases unmatched to any gene: 15. In germline, CDR1 is DFQATT, CDR2 SNEGSKA (reference sequence). Here the CDR3 DNA reads TGCAGTGCTAGAATCTTCTCCCGGGACAGGCAAAACTATAATTCACCCCTCCACTTT. Translating gives CSARIFSRDRQNYNSPLHF.

The chain joins TRBV18 to TRBJ2-7; the D gene is possibly TRBD1 (5 bases). The CDR3 loop spans 12 amino acids. Trimming removed 5 bases from V and 3 bases from J, with 8 bases in between. Germline V gives CDR1 KGHSH, CDR2 LQKENI. CDR3 DNA: TGTGCCAGCTCAAAGGGGTACTACGAGCAGTACTTC. It specifies CASSKGYYEQYF.

The rearrangement joins TRBV20-1 to TRBJ1-5; D is undetermined. V lost 3 bases and J 1 base, leaving 10 bases between the germline ends. This CDR3 comprises 14 residues. Germline V gene lookup returns CDR1 DFQATT and CDR2 SNEGSKA (reference sequence). The CDR3 loop is CSASRGLSNQPQHF. The CDR3 DNA sequence: TGCAGTGCTAGTCGAGGATTAAGCAATCAGCCCCAGCATTTT.

In its sample, this clonotype was seen a few times. The chain is built from TRBV9 and TRBJ1-6, with no clear D. Germline values: CDR1 SGDLS, CDR2 YYNGEE. This CDR3 has 14 residues. Trimming took off 0 bases at V and 6 bases at J, with 7 bases between the two ends. As DNA, the CDR3 is TGTGCCAGCAGCGTAGAACCAGCTAATTCACCCCTCCACTTT. Protein product: CASSVEPANSPLHF.

The genes are TRBV28 and TRBJ2-6, with D tentatively TRBD1 (5 bases). Trimming took off 10 bases at V and 5 bases at J, with 9 bases between the two ends. CDR3 length: 12 amino acids. Germline V gives CDR1 MDHEN, CDR2 SYDVKM. The CDR3 bases are TGTGCCACCAGGGCTAGGGCCAACGTCCTGACTTTC. It codes for CATRARANVLTF.

This clonotype was observed a few times. The chain has TRBV24-1 and TRBJ2-3; 12 positions match TRBD2. After removal of 4 bases from V and 5 bases from J, the junction contained 6 bases not matched to a gene. Looked up from germline, CDR1 is KGHDR and CDR2 is SFDVKD. This CDR3 spans 16 amino acids. The CDR3 DNA reads TGTGCCACCAGTGACCGTCTAGCGGGGGGGGGAGATACGCAGTATTTT. This sequence encodes CATSDRLAGGGDTQYF.